The rows below give T cell receptor beta chains drawn from one sample of a study of Tregs in tolerant kidney transplant recipients. TCRdb's table, derived via immunoSEQ multiplex PCR, lists solely in-frame clones and lacks some. The sample contains some 70,000 clones, approximately 92% of which appear only once. This sample comprised CD8+ T cells from blood, obtained before the transplant. The source of these receptors is a human donor who received a combined kidney and bone marrow transplant. CDR3s include the opening cysteine and the closing phenylalanine or tryptophan. The order of the fields is J gene, D gene, CDR3 length, clone size, V gene, CDR3 DNA, CDR3 protein. The D gene is left open where the match is weak. Expanded clones get a size class; other rows say once, few or many, or leave the size out.

j_gene: TRBJ2-5; d_gene: .; len: 13; abundance: .; v_gene: TRBV6-5; CDR3nt: TGTGCCAGCAGTTGGGGCAGTCAAGAGACCCAGTACTTC; CDR3aa: CASSWGSQETQYF
j_gene: TRBJ2-3; d_gene: .; len: 16; abundance: .; v_gene: TRBV10-1; CDR3nt: TGCGCCAGCAGGACGACGACTGGAAGTTTCACAGATACGCAGTATTTT; CDR3aa: CASRTTTGSFTDTQYF
j_gene: TRBJ2-1; d_gene: TRBD2; len: 17; abundance: .; v_gene: TRBV15; CDR3nt: TGTGCCACCAGCAGAGAGGGACTAGCGGGGATAAACAATGAGCAGTTCTTC; CDR3aa: CATSREGLAGINNEQFF
j_gene: TRBJ1-2; d_gene: .; len: 16; abundance: .; v_gene: TRBV21-1; CDR3nt: TGTGCCAGCAGCAAAGCGTGGGGCTGGGCGGGGGCGGGCTACACCTTC; CDR3aa: CASSKAWGWAGAGYTF
j_gene: TRBJ2-1; d_gene: TRBD1; len: 14; abundance: .; v_gene: TRBV19; CDR3nt: TGTGCCAGTAGTATGGGGACAGGGGTCTATGAGCAGTTCTTC; CDR3aa: CASSMGTGVYEQFF
j_gene: TRBJ2-1; d_gene: TRBD2; len: 14; abundance: .; v_gene: TRBV7-9; CDR3nt: TGTGCCAGCGCTCGATTAGCGGGTCCGGATGAGCAGTTCTTC; CDR3aa: CASARLAGPDEQFF
j_gene: TRBJ2-1; d_gene: TRBD2; len: 16; abundance: .; v_gene: TRBV19; CDR3nt: TGTGCCAGTAGACTAGCGGGAGGGAGCTCCTACAATGAGCAGTTCTTC; CDR3aa: CASRLAGGSSYNEQFF
j_gene: TRBJ2-2; d_gene: TRBD1; len: 17; abundance: once; v_gene: TRBV5-8; CDR3nt: TGTGCCAGCAGCTTGGGGGACAGTCTCCTGAACACCGGGGAGCTGTTTTTT; CDR3aa: CASSLGDSLLNTGELFF
j_gene: TRBJ1-5; d_gene: TRBD1; len: 15; abundance: .; v_gene: TRBV30; CDR3nt: TGTGCCTGGGGAGCCGGACAGGGGGCGGGTCAGCCCCAGCATTTT; CDR3aa: CAWGAGQGAGQPQHF
j_gene: TRBJ2-3; d_gene: TRBD2; len: 19; abundance: .; v_gene: TRBV11-2; CDR3nt: TGTGCCAGCAGCCTTCCTGGACTAGCGGGAGCTAGGAACACAGATACGCAGTATTTT; CDR3aa: CASSLPGLAGARNTDTQYF
j_gene: TRBJ1-3; d_gene: .; len: 17; abundance: .; v_gene: TRBV11-2; CDR3nt: TGTGCCAGCAGCGTATACAGGGTTGGCCTCTCTGGAAACACCATATATTTT; CDR3aa: CASSVYRVGLSGNTIYF
j_gene: TRBJ1-1; d_gene: .; len: 15; abundance: .; v_gene: TRBV30; CDR3nt: TGTGCCTGGAGTGTACTTGGGACTGAGAACACTGAAGCTTTCTTT; CDR3aa: CAWSVLGTENTEAFF
j_gene: TRBJ2-2; d_gene: TRBD1; len: 17; abundance: .; v_gene: TRBV27; CDR3nt: TGTGCCAGCAGTTTAGGCCCCGGACAGGGGGTGGACGGGGAGCTGTTTTTT; CDR3aa: CASSLGPGQGVDGELFF
j_gene: TRBJ2-1; d_gene: TRBD2; len: 15; abundance: .; v_gene: TRBV7-8; CDR3nt: TGTGCCAGCAGCGATAGCGGGGACTCCTACAATGAGCAGTTCTTC; CDR3aa: CASSDSGDSYNEQFF
j_gene: TRBJ1-1; d_gene: .; len: 15; abundance: .; v_gene: TRBV28; CDR3nt: TGTGCCAGCAGTTTAAGATTGGCAGCGTACACTGAAGCTTTCTTT; CDR3aa: CASSLRLAAYTEAFF
j_gene: TRBJ1-2; d_gene: .; len: 13; abundance: .; v_gene: TRBV19; CDR3nt: TGTGCCAGTAGTTACAGTACTAACTATGGCTACACCTTC; CDR3aa: CASSYSTNYGYTF
j_gene: TRBJ1-4; d_gene: .; len: 16; abundance: .; v_gene: TRBV30; CDR3nt: TGTGCCTGGAGTCCAGGACTTCGAACAACTAATGAAAAACTGTTTTTT; CDR3aa: CAWSPGLRTTNEKLFF
j_gene: TRBJ2-2; d_gene: TRBD1; len: 14; abundance: .; v_gene: TRBV4-2; CDR3nt: TGTGCCAGCAGCCGCGGACAGGGCACCGGGGAGCTGTTTTTT; CDR3aa: CASSRGQGTGELFF
j_gene: TRBJ2-2; d_gene: .; len: 11; abundance: .; v_gene: TRBV29-1; CDR3nt: TGCAGCGTTCTAGACACCGGGGAGCTGTTTTTT; CDR3aa: CSVLDTGELFF
j_gene: TRBJ2-2; d_gene: .; len: 14; abundance: .; v_gene: TRBV27; CDR3nt: TGTGCCAGCAGTTCCACTGGGGGCGCCGGGGAGCTGTTTTTT; CDR3aa: CASSSTGGAGELFF
j_gene: TRBJ2-1; d_gene: TRBD2; len: 16; abundance: .; v_gene: TRBV9; CDR3nt: TGTGCCAGCAGCTCTCGGACTAGCGGGATCCGGAATGAGCAGTTCTTC; CDR3aa: CASSSRTSGIRNEQFF
j_gene: TRBJ2-7; d_gene: .; len: 14; abundance: .; v_gene: TRBV9; CDR3nt: TGTGCCAGCAGCCCTACGTCAGCGGGCTACGAGCAGTACTTC; CDR3aa: CASSPTSAGYEQYF
j_gene: TRBJ1-5; d_gene: TRBD1; len: 14; abundance: .; v_gene: TRBV27; CDR3nt: TGTGCCAGTCGGACAGGGTATAGCAATCAGCCCCAGCATTTT; CDR3aa: CASRTGYSNQPQHF
j_gene: TRBJ2-4; d_gene: TRBD2; len: 18; abundance: .; v_gene: TRBV5-6; CDR3nt: TGTGCCAGCAGCTTGGGGAGACTAGCGGGAGGGATCAAAAACATTCAGTACTTC; CDR3aa: CASSLGRLAGGIKNIQYF
j_gene: TRBJ1-2; d_gene: .; len: 16; abundance: .; v_gene: TRBV28; CDR3nt: TGTGCCAGCAGCCCGTACTACAGGGCTTCTAACTATGGCTACACCTTC; CDR3aa: CASSPYYRASNYGYTF
j_gene: TRBJ2-1; d_gene: TRBD1; len: 15; abundance: .; v_gene: TRBV28; CDR3nt: TGTGCCAGCAGTTTAATGGGACAGGCCTACAATGAGCAGTTCTTC; CDR3aa: CASSLMGQAYNEQFF
j_gene: TRBJ2-3; d_gene: .; len: 14; abundance: .; v_gene: TRBV2; CDR3nt: TGTGCCAGCAGTGAGGAGCCCTCCACAGATACGCAGTATTTT; CDR3aa: CASSEEPSTDTQYF
j_gene: TRBJ2-1; d_gene: .; len: 13; abundance: .; v_gene: TRBV4-1; CDR3nt: TGCGCCAGCAGCCTCCGCGGGCAGAATGAGCAGTTCTTC; CDR3aa: CASSLRGQNEQFF
j_gene: TRBJ2-1; d_gene: TRBD2; len: 14; abundance: once; v_gene: TRBV5-1; CDR3nt: TGCGCCAGCTTACCTAGCGGGGGGGCCTTCGGGCAGTTCTTC; CDR3aa: CASLPSGGAFGQFF
j_gene: TRBJ2-2; d_gene: .; len: 13; abundance: .; v_gene: TRBV7-9; CDR3nt: TGTGCCAGCAGCCGTCCGAACACCGGGGAGCTGTTTTTT; CDR3aa: CASSRPNTGELFF
j_gene: TRBJ2-5; d_gene: TRBD2; len: 17; abundance: .; v_gene: TRBV9; CDR3nt: TGTGCCAGCAGCGTCCCTAGCGGGGGGGCCGAGGTTGAGACCCAGTACTTC; CDR3aa: CASSVPSGGAEVETQYF
j_gene: TRBJ2-1; d_gene: TRBD2; len: 15; abundance: .; v_gene: TRBV19; CDR3nt: TGTGCCAGTAGGGAGACTAGCGGGAGGGCGGATGAGCAGTTCTTC; CDR3aa: CASRETSGRADEQFF
j_gene: TRBJ2-7; d_gene: .; len: 13; abundance: .; v_gene: TRBV4-2; CDR3nt: TGTGCCAGCAGCCACCCGGGACTCTACGAGCAGTACTTC; CDR3aa: CASSHPGLYEQYF
j_gene: TRBJ2-7; d_gene: .; len: 15; abundance: .; v_gene: TRBV7-2; CDR3nt: TGTGCCAGCAGCTTTTTGACTCTTCAAGGTTACGAGCAGTACTTC; CDR3aa: CASSFLTLQGYEQYF
j_gene: TRBJ2-2; d_gene: .; len: 12; abundance: .; v_gene: TRBV7-9; CDR3nt: TGTGCCAGCAGCCCAGCGACCGGGGAGCTGTTTTTT; CDR3aa: CASSPATGELFF
j_gene: TRBJ2-1; d_gene: .; len: 13; abundance: .; v_gene: TRBV19; CDR3nt: TGTGCCAGTAGTAACCGAAGGGAGAGTGAGCAGTTCTTC; CDR3aa: CASSNRRESEQFF
j_gene: TRBJ2-1; d_gene: TRBD1; len: 15; abundance: .; v_gene: TRBV6-5; CDR3nt: TGTGCCAGCAATCCCGGGACAGGGAGCCACAATGAGCAGTTCTTC; CDR3aa: CASNPGTGSHNEQFF
j_gene: TRBJ2-2; d_gene: .; len: 12; abundance: .; v_gene: TRBV27; CDR3nt: TGTGCCAGCAGCCAAAACACCGGGGAGCTGTTTTTT; CDR3aa: CASSQNTGELFF
j_gene: TRBJ2-7; d_gene: .; len: 12; abundance: .; v_gene: TRBV5-6; CDR3nt: TGTACCAGCAGCGTTTCATCCTACGAGCAGTACTTC; CDR3aa: CTSSVSSYEQYF
j_gene: TRBJ2-7; d_gene: TRBD1; len: 13; abundance: .; v_gene: TRBV19; CDR3nt: TGTGCCAGTAATACGGGACAGGGTTACGAGCAGTACTTC; CDR3aa: CASNTGQGYEQYF
j_gene: TRBJ2-5; d_gene: TRBD1; len: 14; abundance: .; v_gene: TRBV11-2; CDR3nt: TGTGCCAGCGTTAAGGGGGCCTTCCAAGAGACCCAGTACTTC; CDR3aa: CASVKGAFQETQYF
j_gene: TRBJ2-2; d_gene: .; len: 15; abundance: .; v_gene: TRBV4-3; CDR3nt: TGCGCCAGCAGCCAAGATAAGTGGGACTCCGGGGAGCTGTTTTTT; CDR3aa: CASSQDKWDSGELFF
j_gene: TRBJ2-5; d_gene: TRBD2; len: 15; abundance: .; v_gene: TRBV7-9; CDR3nt: TGTGCCAGCAGCTTGAGCGGGAGGGCCTCAGAGACCCAGTACTTC; CDR3aa: CASSLSGRASETQYF
j_gene: TRBJ1-1; d_gene: TRBD1; len: 13; abundance: .; v_gene: TRBV4-2; CDR3nt: TGTGCCAGCAGCCAAGAGGACAGGGAAGGAGCTTTCTTT; CDR3aa: CASSQEDREGAFF
j_gene: TRBJ1-1; d_gene: .; len: 11; abundance: .; v_gene: TRBV29-1; CDR3nt: TGCAGCGTGGAGGTGAACACTGAAGCTTTCTTT; CDR3aa: CSVEVNTEAFF